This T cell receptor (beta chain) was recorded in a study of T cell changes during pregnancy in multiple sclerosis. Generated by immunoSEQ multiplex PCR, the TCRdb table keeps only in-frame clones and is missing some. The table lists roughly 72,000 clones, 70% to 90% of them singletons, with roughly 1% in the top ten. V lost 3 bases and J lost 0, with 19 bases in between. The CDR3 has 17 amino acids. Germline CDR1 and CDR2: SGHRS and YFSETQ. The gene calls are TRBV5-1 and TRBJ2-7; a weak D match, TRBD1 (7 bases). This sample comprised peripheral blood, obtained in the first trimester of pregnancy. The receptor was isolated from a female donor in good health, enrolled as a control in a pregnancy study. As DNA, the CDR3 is TGCGCCAGCAGCTCTCTCACGGGCGGGACAGTCTCCTACGAGCAGTACTTC. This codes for CASSSLTGGTVSYEQYF.